Shown below are 27 T cell receptor beta chains from a single sample sequenced in a study of T cells in localized non-small cell lung cancer (dated by TCRdb to about 2020). Receptor amplification or capture employed the immunoSEQ multiplex PCR assay. Imported from immuneACCESS, the table was reduced by TCRdb to in-frame sequences with V and J called. These copies leave out some clones; in studies compared against another copy, an unresolved V gene accounts for under half, and the cause of the remainder is not known. The sample yields about 40,000 clones; roughly 91% were counted once. The ten biggest clones cover under 12% of the sample. The source material was PBMCs, sampled before any cancer treatment. The receptor set was obtained from a woman aged 35 to 75 with stage II lung adenocarcinoma.

The gene calls are TRBV6-5 and TRBJ2-7; 7 positions agree with TRBD2. V shed 0 bases and J 5 bases; nucleotides not matched to a gene: 1. In germline, CDR1 is MNHEY, CDR2 SVGAGI. CDR3 length equals 13 residues. The CDR3 reads CASSYSGGNEQYF. DNA for the CDR3: TGTGCCAGCAGTTACTCGGGGGGGAACGAGCAGTACTTC.

This chain uses TRBV6-1 with TRBJ2-5, with D perhaps assigned TRBD1 or TRBD2 (5 bases each). Between the trimmed V and J ends, which lost 6 bases and 5 bases, there was a span of 16 bases. Germline values: CDR1 MNHNS, CDR2 SASEGT. The CDR3 is made up of 14 amino acids. CDR3 sequence reads: CASRWERGLETQYF. The CDR3 nucleotides are TGTGCCAGCAGGTGGGAGAGGGGATTGGAGACCCAGTACTTC.

This chain links TRBV5-4 with TRBJ2-5; 11 bases match TRBD2. With V trimmed by 4 bases and J by 4 bases, 6 bases remained unmatched. The CDR3 contains 15 residues. Germline V gene lookup returns CDR1 SGHNT and CDR2 YYREEE (reference sequence). The CDR3 spells CASSPSGTSGETQYF. CDR3 nucleotides: TGTGCCAGCAGCCCTTCCGGGACTAGCGGAGAGACCCAGTACTTC.

The sample holds one count of this clone. The chain joins TRBV5-5 to TRBJ2-1, with D unresolved. V was pared by 1 base and J by 7 bases, with 0 bases between. Germline CDR1 is SGHKS and CDR2 is YYEKEE (reference sequence). This CDR3 comprises 10 residues. Written as DNA, the CDR3 is TGTGCCAGCAGCTTGAATGAGCAGTTCTTC. Protein: CASSLNEQFF.

This rearrangement joins TRBV5-6 to TRBJ1-1; the D is unclear. V lost 0 bases and J lost 1, with 7 bases in between. The germline V gene has CDR1 SGHDT and CDR2 YYEEEE. The CDR3 extends over 14 amino acids. CDR3 amino acids: CASSLDLPNTEAFF. CDR3 in DNA: TGTGCCAGCAGCTTGGACTTACCGAACACTGAAGCTTTCTTT.

The rearrangement links TRBV7-9 to TRBJ1-5, with D tentatively TRBD1 (5 bases). CDR1 and CDR2 from the germline V gene are SEHNR and FQNEAQ (reference sequence). This CDR3 has 16 amino acids. Trimming removed 5 bases at V and 4 bases at J, with 18 bases between. CDR3 in amino acids: CASSTGTALSNQPQHF. The DNA for the CDR3 is TGTGCCAGCAGCACGGGGACCGCCTTATCTAATCAGCCCCAGCATTTT.

This clone came up a few times. The rearrangement joins TRBV11-3 to TRBJ2-5; D is perhaps TRBD2 (5 bases). The CDR3 spans 13 residues. V was shortened by 5 bases and J by 7 bases, with 14 bases between the two germline ends. Germline loops: CDR1 SGHNT, CDR2 YENEEA. The CDR3 loop reads CASSPPGKTTQYF. CDR3 nucleotides: TGTGCCAGCAGCCCCCCGGGAAAAACGACCCAGTACTTC.

The genes are TRBV7-9 and TRBJ1-4; D may be TRBD1 (6 bases). CDR1 and CDR2 from the germline V gene are SEHNR and FQNEAQ (reference sequence). There are 15 residues in the CDR3. V shed 0 bases and J shed 5 bases, with 10 bases lying between them. CDR3 sequence (DNA): TGTGCCAGCAGCTTAGCGGAGGGGACAAATGAAAAACTGTTTTTT. This codes for CASSLAEGTNEKLFF.

The V gene is TRBV7-3, the J gene TRBJ2-6; 10 bases are a match to TRBD2. The V gene's germline CDR1 is SGHTA and CDR2 FQGTGA. The CDR3 contains 19 residues. Losses at the gene ends were 10 bases for V and 0 bases for J; bases not matched to a gene: 15. CDR3 amino acids: CATATYYSGGTSGANVLTF. CDR3 in DNA: TGTGCCACCGCAACCTATTATAGCGGGGGGACCTCTGGGGCCAACGTCCTGACTTTC.

The CDR3 DNA reads as TGCGCCAGCAGCCTCGGGCAGGGGCGAACAGATACGCAGTATTTT. Its translation: CASSLGQGRTDTQYF. This chain connects TRBV5-1 to TRBJ2-3; a weak D match, TRBD1 (6 bases). CDR3 length: 15 amino acids. The germline gives CDR1 SGHRS, CDR2 YFSETQ. Trimming took 4 bases from V and 3 from J, leaving 15 bases between them.

The CDR3 DNA is TGTGCCAGCAGCTTTTGGGACAGAGTCTCCTACGAGCAGTACTTC. Protein: CASSFWDRVSYEQYF. The chain is built from TRBV11-2 and TRBJ2-7, with 7 bases matching TRBD1. The junction had 5 bases not matched to a gene; V was cut back by 3 bases and J by 0 bases. Looked up from germline, CDR1 is SGHAT and CDR2 is FQNNGV. This CDR3 comprises 15 residues.

The chain joins TRBV6-1 to TRBJ1-5; D is undetermined. CDR1 MNHNS and CDR2 SASEGT come from the germline V gene. This CDR3 region has 13 residues. Trimming left V 5 bases short and J 5 bases short, with 10 bases between. In DNA, the CDR3 is TGTGCCAGCAGTTCGCGTCCCGATCAGCCCCAGCATTTT. Encoded protein: CASSSRPDQPQHF.

V and J are TRBV28 and TRBJ2-7; 7 bases map to TRBD1. Germline trimming cut 6 bases from V and 3 bases from J; bases unmatched to any gene: 2. In germline, CDR1 is MDHEN, CDR2 SYDVKM. The CDR3 is made up of 12 amino acids. In DNA, the CDR3 is TGTGCCAGCAGACCAGGGGGCTACGAGCAGTACTTC. Amino acids: CASRPGGYEQYF. The variable domain in full, with the rest retrieved from reference TRBV28 and TRBJ2-7, is DVKVTQSSRYLVKRTGEKVFLECVQDMDHENMFWYRQDPGLGLRLIYFSYDVKMKEKGDIPEGYSVSREKKERFSLILESASTNQTSMYLCASRPGGYEQYFGPGTRLTVT.

The rearrangement links TRBV6-5 to TRBJ2-7; D may correspond to TRBD1 or TRBD2 (7 bases each). Germline values: CDR1 MNHEY, CDR2 SVGAGI. With 4 bases removed from V and 3 bases from J, the gap between germline ends came to 10 bases. The length of the CDR3 is 13 residues. The CDR3 spells CASSSGGVYEQYF. Here the CDR3 DNA reads TGTGCCAGCAGTTCAGGGGGGGTCTACGAGCAGTACTTC.

The rearrangement joins TRBV28 to TRBJ2-3; D uncertain. The germline V gene has CDR1 MDHEN and CDR2 SYDVKM. Trimming took 4 bases from V and 0 from J, leaving 2 bases between them. This CDR3 comprises 12 residues. The CDR3 region is CASSWSTDTQYF. Here the CDR3 DNA reads TGTGCCAGCAGTTGGAGCACAGATACGCAGTATTTT. Supplemented by reference TRBV28 and TRBJ2-3, the full variable domain reads DVKVTQSSRYLVKRTGEKVFLECVQDMDHENMFWYRQDPGLGLRLIYFSYDVKMKEKGDIPEGYSVSREKKERFSLILESASTNQTSMYLCASSWSTDTQYFGPGTRLTVL.

The V gene is TRBV29-1, the J gene TRBJ2-7; D is possibly TRBD2 (5 bases). CDR1 and CDR2 (germline): SQVTM, ANQGSEA. The CDR3 is 13 amino acids. The V end lost 2 bases, the J end lost 2 bases, and 10 bases lay between the germline ends. The DNA of the CDR3 is TGCAGCGTTGAAAGCGGCCTAACCTACGAGCAGTACTTC. Translation: CSVESGLTYEQYF.

The V call is TRBV19, the J call TRBJ2-5; TRBD2 matches at 8 bases. This CDR3 comprises 15 residues. From germline, CDR1 is LNHDA and CDR2 SQIVND (reference sequence). V was pared by 6 bases and J by 5 bases, with 11 bases of the junction left unmatched. The CDR3 protein is CASRKLGGAGETQYF. The CDR3 region has the DNA TGTGCCAGTAGGAAACTCGGGGGGGCCGGGGAGACCCAGTACTTC.

As concerns this clone: The same CDR3 can be traced to other DNA sequences in this sample. The chain carries TRBV28 and TRBJ2-7, with D perhaps being TRBD1 or TRBD2 (5 bases each). The CDR3 has 14 amino acids. V lost 8 bases, J lost 7 bases, and 21 bases lay in between. CDR1 MDHEN and CDR2 SYDVKM come from the germline V gene. CDR3: CASSATGLSREQYF. The CDR3 region has the DNA TGTGCCAGCTCCGCGACGGGGCTTTCTAGGGAGCAGTACTTC.

This rearrangement joins TRBV28 to TRBJ2-1; D might be TRBD1 (5 bases). CDR1 and CDR2 (germline): MDHEN, SYDVKM. The CDR3 totals 13 residues. V lost 5 bases, J lost 4 bases, and 9 bases lay in between. CDR3 nucleotides: TGTGCCAGCAGTCCGCGACAGTACAATGAGCAGTTCTTC. Its translation: CASSPRQYNEQFF.

The V and J genes are TRBV19 and TRBJ2-1, with 8 bases matching TRBD1. J lost 4 bases, V lost 4 bases, and 6 bases had no gene match. The CDR3 contains 15 residues. Germline V gene lookup returns CDR1 LNHDA and CDR2 SQIVND (reference sequence). CDR3 residues: CASSNGGQVYNEQFF. CDR3 nucleotide sequence: TGTGCCAGTAGTAATGGGGGACAGGTGTACAATGAGCAGTTCTTC.

The chain carries TRBV14 and TRBJ2-5; D not certain. Germline-derived CDR1 and CDR2 are SGHDN and FVKESK. The CDR3 consists of 14 residues. V was pared by 0 bases and J by 5 bases, with 10 bases between. The CDR3 nucleotides are TGTGCCAGCAGCCAAGATCTGTACGTGGAGACCCAGTACTTC. It translates to CASSQDLYVETQYF.

The J gene is TRBJ1-1, the V gene TRBV10-3; D is uncertain. The CDR3 runs to 13 residues. V was pared by 6 bases and J by 1 base, with 9 bases between. Germline CDR1 and CDR2: ENHRY and SYGVKD. The CDR3 reads CAIRGRTNTEAFF. The CDR3 nucleotides read TGTGCCATCAGAGGACGGACGAACACTGAAGCTTTCTTT.

The genes are TRBV28 and TRBJ2-2; D not resolved. The CDR3 runs 12 residues. From germline, CDR1 is MDHEN and CDR2 SYDVKM. The germline V and J ends were trimmed by 3 bases and 5 bases, with 4 bases remaining between them. DNA for the CDR3: TGTGCCAGCAGTTTGAGGACCGGGGAGCTGTTTTTT. Translating it yields CASSLRTGELFF.

V usage is TRBV6-5 and J usage is TRBJ1-1; weak D call: TRBD1 (5 bases). Looked up from germline, CDR1 is MNHEY and CDR2 is SVGAGI. The germline V and J ends were trimmed by 5 bases and 1 base, with 14 bases remaining between them. CDR3 length: 15 residues. CDR3 sequence reads: CASSLSNTGNTEAFF. The DNA of the CDR3 is TGTGCCAGCAGTCTCTCAAATACAGGGAACACTGAAGCTTTCTTT.

This rearrangement joins TRBV5-4 to TRBJ2-5; perhaps D is TRBD1 or TRBD2 (5 bases each). CDR1 and CDR2 (germline): SGHNT, YYREEE (reference sequence). The CDR3 loop spans 16 amino acids. V shed 5 bases and J shed 0 bases, with 17 bases lying between them. This CDR3 reads CASRPDRTGYQETQYF. The CDR3 coding sequence is TGTGCCAGCAGGCCCGACAGAACGGGGTACCAAGAGACCCAGTACTTC. The full variable domain, rest sourced from reference TRBV5-4 and TRBJ2-5, is ETGVTQSPTHLIKTRGQQVTLRCSSQSGHNTVSWYQQALGQGPQFIFQYYREEENGRGNFPPRFSGLQFPNYSSELNVNALELDDSALYLCASRPDRTGYQETQYFGPGTRLLVL.

The chain has TRBV7-2 and TRBJ2-7; 15 positions agree with TRBD2. This CDR3 has 17 residues. Germline CDR1 reads SGHTA; CDR2 reads FQGNSA. Trimming removed 5 bases from V and 2 bases from J; junction bases left unmatched: 7. CDR3 DNA sequence: TGTGCCAGCAGCACGGGACTAGCGGGAGGAACGCCCTACGAGCAGTACTTC. Its protein is CASSTGLAGGTPYEQYF.

The CDR3 is CASTLGGIRGGSPLHF. In nucleotides, the CDR3 is TGTGCCAGCACCTTGGGGGGAATCCGGGGAGGTTCACCCCTCCACTTT. This chain joins TRBV7-9 and TRBJ1-6, with D tentatively TRBD1 (5 bases). Trimming removed 7 bases at V and 9 bases at J, with 22 bases between. The germline gives CDR1 SEHNR, CDR2 FQNEAQ (reference sequence). The length of the CDR3 is 16 residues. Looking up the rest from reference TRBV7-9 and TRBJ1-6 gives the full variable domain: DTGVSQNPRHKITKRGQNVTFRCDPISEHNRLYWYRQTLGQGPEFLTYFQNEAQLEKSRLLSDRFSAERPKGSFSTLEIQRTEQGDSAMYLCASTLGGIRGGSPLHFGNGTRLTVT.